Below, one T cell receptor beta chain is given with its context. This entry comes from a study of blood T cell repertoires in COVID-19. As for the study in general: In each case, the material was cDNA or gDNA derived from T cells, B-cell-depleted T cells, or PBMCs.

V lost 4 bases to trimming and J lost 7 bases, with 11 bases between them. This CDR3 comprises 13 residues. Germline loops: CDR1 SGHKS, CDR2 YYEKEE (reference sequence). Source study methods: Estimated nucleated cell counts came from reference gene primer amplification. Clones were sequenced by immunoSEQ multiplex PCR, and TCRdb holds only the in-frame ones, with some missing. That table gives V, J and clone size, and the DNA gave D and trimming. The sample has around 500,000 clones, about nine tenths seen once. This sequence was found in a woman between 55 and 75 years old who had recovered from COVID-19. The chain is built from TRBV5-5 and TRBJ1-4; D gene unclear. Sequencing was performed on PBMCs or T cells enriched from blood (not recorded which). CDR3 residues: CASSLSSTEKLFF. CDR3 nucleotide sequence: TGTGCCAGCAGCCTTTCCTCTACTGAAAAACTGTTTTTT.